These 29 T cell receptor beta chains were all obtained from the same sample, sequenced in a study of graft-versus-host responses after intestinal transplantation. Repertoires were generated with immunoSEQ multiplex PCR, while TCRdb's copy carries only in-frame clones and drops some. The top ten hold 20% to 25% of the sample, which has some 15,000 clones, around 70% seen once. The starting material, graft tissue, was processed to release intraepithelial and lamina propria lymphocytes. The source material was ileum tissue, sampled 700 to 800 days after intestinal transplantation. These receptors originate from a human patient who received an intestinal transplant, so some T cells may come from the graft donor.

This chain connects TRBV10-1 to TRBJ2-3; D may be TRBD2 (5 bases). This CDR3 is 15 amino acids long. Germline loops: CDR1 WNHNN, CDR2 SYGVQD (reference sequence). Trimming shortened V by 3 bases and J by 2 bases, and 12 bases separated the two germline ends. The DNA of the CDR3 is TGCGCCAGCAGTGAAACGGGATTATCCACAGATACGCAGTATTTT. Amino acid sequence: CASSETGLSTDTQYF.

This clone was found once. The chain links TRBV7-8 to TRBJ2-5, with no clear D. The J call may be mistaken, given a closer DNA end match to TRBJ2-7. The CDR3 totals 13 residues. The V gene's germline CDR1 is SGHVS and CDR2 FQNEAQ. The CDR3 bases are TGTGCCAGCAGCTTAGGGTCCTCTCGCGAGCAGTACTTC. Its protein product is CASSLGSSREQYF.

The rearrangement links TRBV5-5 to TRBJ1-3; the D gene is possibly TRBD1 (5 bases). The CDR3 is 17 amino acids. From germline, CDR1 is SGHKS and CDR2 YYEKEE (reference sequence). Trimming took off 0 bases at V and 2 bases at J, with 15 bases between the two ends. The CDR3 protein is CASSLDPGRLAGNTIYF. DNA for the CDR3: TGTGCCAGCAGCTTGGATCCAGGGAGATTAGCTGGAAACACCATATATTTT.

The chain is built from TRBV21-1 and TRBJ1-2. TRBV21-1 is given as a pseudogene. The CDR3 totals 14 residues. CDR3 nucleotides: TGTGCCAGCAGCAAAGGGGTGGTGGGCTATGGCTACACCTTC. This codes for CASSKGVVGYGYTF.

Notes on this clone: This likely stems from a read error, as it lies one base from a far larger clone. At the DNA level, this CDR3 is encoded by other sequences in the same sample as well. The V gene is TRBV7-6, the J gene TRBJ2-7, with D uncertain. Germline V CDR1 and CDR2: SGHVS, FNYEAQ. The CDR3 is made up of 14 amino acids. V shed 5 bases and J shed 0 bases, with 11 bases lying between them. CDR3 coding DNA: TGTGCCAGCAGCACCGGGCCGACCTCCTACGAGCAGTACTTC. It codes for CASSTGPTSYEQYF.

This clone rates as medium-sized (0.01 to 0.1%). The V and J genes are TRBV4-1 and TRBJ1-1, with a possible D match to TRBD1 (5 bases). CDR1 is MGHRA, CDR2 YSYEKL, per germline. V was cut by 1 base and J by 5 bases, with 11 bases left in between. The CDR3 runs 14 residues. CDR3 nucleotide sequence: TGCGCCAGCAGCCAAGGATCTCAGGGAACTGAAGCTTTCTTT. Translating gives CASSQGSQGTEAFF.

The chain has TRBV7-9 and TRBJ1-2; D not resolved. Germline assignment: CDR1 SEHNR and CDR2 FQNEAQ (reference sequence). Trimming removed 1 base from V and 7 bases from J, with 10 bases in between. The CDR3 loop spans 13 amino acids. CDR3 in amino acids: CASSLGSGVGYTF. CDR3 nucleotides: TGTGCCAGCAGCTTAGGTTCTGGAGTTGGCTACACCTTC.

CDR3 region: CASSLPSSGRTIQYF. The CDR3 nucleotides are TGTGCCAGCAGTTTACCCTCTAGCGGGAGGACCATTCAGTACTTC. The chain is built from TRBV28 and TRBJ2-4; 11 bases match TRBD2. Germline lookup yields CDR1 MDHEN and CDR2 SYDVKM. The junction had 6 bases not matched to a gene; V was cut back by 2 bases and J by 9 bases. This CDR3 spans 15 amino acids.

As regards this clone: An end of the junction differs from the germline gene, which may be a read error. V is TRBV6-1 and J is TRBJ1-4; tentative D call: TRBD1 (5 bases). The CDR3 extends over 13 amino acids. The V gene's germline CDR1 is MNHNS and CDR2 SASEGT. The CDR3 here is CAISRGEKEKLFF. The CDR3 DNA sequence: TGTGCCATCAGTCGGGGGGAGAAGGAAAAACTGTTTTTT.

The gene calls are TRBV10-3 and TRBJ2-7, with D perhaps TRBD2 (6 bases). The V end was cut by 4 bases, the J end by 6 bases, with 13 bases between. The CDR3 consists of 13 residues. The germline gives CDR1 ENHRY, CDR2 SYGVKD. CDR3 DNA sequence: TGTGCCATCAGTGCTCTAGCGCAGATCGAGCAGTACTTC. Its protein product is CAISALAQIEQYF.

V gene TRBV5-4 combines with J gene TRBJ1-1; perhaps TRBD1 as D (6 bases). CDR1 and CDR2 from the germline V gene are SGHNT and YYREEE (reference sequence). Trimming took 4 bases from V and 1 from J, leaving 8 bases between them. This CDR3 has 13 residues. Here the CDR3 DNA reads TGTGCCAGCAGCCCACAGGGGAACACTGAAGCTTTCTTT. It specifies CASSPQGNTEAFF.

The chain is built from TRBV2 and TRBJ1-6; 7 bases fit TRBD1. The germline V gene encodes CDR1 SNHLY and CDR2 FYNNEI. This CDR3 spans 13 amino acids. V shed 8 bases and J 6 bases; nucleotides not matched to a gene: 4. The CDR3 nucleotides read TGTGCCAGCCGGGACAGCCGTAATTCACCCCTCCACTTT. The encoded protein is CASRDSRNSPLHF. The full variable domain, completed using reference TRBV2 and TRBJ1-6, is EPEVTQTPSHQVTQMGQEVILRCVPISNHLYFYWYRQILGQKVEFLVSFYNNEISEKSEIFDDQFSVERPDGSNFTLKIRSTKLEDSAMYFCASRDSRNSPLHFGNGTRLTVT.

The V call is TRBV6-5, the J call TRBJ1-1; no definite D call. Trimming left V 4 bases short and J 1 base short, with 10 bases between. Germline CDR1 MNHEY, CDR2 SVGAGI. The CDR3 has 14 amino acids. CDR3 coding DNA: TGTGCCAGCAGTTTGCGGCGAGGGAACACTGAAGCTTTCTTT. Translated, it gives CASSLRRGNTEAFF.

The J gene is TRBJ2-3, the V gene TRBV19, with 13 bases that match TRBD2. Germline V lookup: CDR1 LNHDA, CDR2 SQIVND (reference sequence). J gave up 5 bases and V 1 base, and 6 bases lay outside the gene matches. The CDR3 is made up of 17 amino acids. CDR3 residues: CASSIAVLAGGEDTQYF. The CDR3 DNA follows: TGTGCCAGTAGTATAGCAGTACTAGCGGGAGGGGAAGATACGCAGTATTTT.

The genes are TRBV6-5 and TRBJ1-2; TRBD1 matches 7 bases. V shed 0 bases, J shed 0 bases, and the junction held 4 bases outside the gene matches. CDR3 length equals 16 residues. The V gene's germline CDR1 is MNHEY and CDR2 SVGAGI. Written as DNA, the CDR3 is TGTGCCAGCAGTTACTCCGGGGACAGAGCTAACTATGGCTACACCTTC. Translated, it gives CASSYSGDRANYGYTF.

The CDR3 DNA follows: TGTGCCTGGAATCCAGGTTGGGGTCAGCCCCAGCATTTT. Amino acids: CAWNPGWGQPQHF. This chain joins TRBV30 and TRBJ1-5, with D hard to call. Germline V gives CDR1 GTSNPN, CDR2 SVGIG (reference sequence). V lost 4 bases and J 6 bases, leaving 13 bases between the germline ends. The CDR3 loop spans 13 amino acids. Together with reference TRBV30 and TRBJ1-5, the CDR3 gives the full variable domain: SQTIHQWPATLVQPVGSPLSLECTVEGTSNPNLYWYRQAAGRGLQLLFYSVGIGQISSEVPQNLSASRPQDRQFILSSKKLLLSDSGFYLCAWNPGWGQPQHFGDGTRLSIL.

The J gene is TRBJ2-7, the V gene TRBV5-8; D call uncertain. Per germline, CDR1 SGHTS and CDR2 YDEGEE. The ends were cut back, 5 bases at V and 2 bases at J, with 20 bases in the middle. CDR3 size: 16 residues. In nucleotides, the CDR3 is TGTGCCAGCAGACCAAGGTCGGACCTCTGGGCCTACGAGCAGTACTTC. This codes for CASRPRSDLWAYEQYF.

V is TRBV5-1 and J is TRBJ2-5; 8 bases match TRBD2. Germline trimming cut 4 bases from V and 2 bases from J; bases unmatched to any gene: 7. CDR3 length: 15 amino acids. CDR1 and CDR2 from the germline V gene are SGHRS and YFSETQ. The DNA for the CDR3 is TGCGCCAGCAGCGGGGGACTAGGGGTACAAGAGACCCAGTACTTC. Protein product: CASSGGLGVQETQYF.

This clone was seen a handful of times. This chain links TRBV11-3 with TRBJ2-2; no firm D call. Germline values: CDR1 SGHNT, CDR2 YENEEA. The CDR3 runs to 11 residues. V lost 3 bases, J lost 4 bases, and 0 bases lay in between. The CDR3 region is CASSFTGELFF. In DNA, the CDR3 is TGTGCCAGCAGCTTCACCGGGGAGCTGTTTTTT.

This clone was seen a few times. The chain links TRBV7-8 to TRBJ2-1; 13 nucleotides line up with TRBD2. The germline V gene has CDR1 SGHVS and CDR2 FQNEAQ. Trimming removed 6 bases from V and 4 bases from J; junction bases left unmatched: 3. CDR3 length: 15 residues. The DNA for the CDR3 is TGTGCCAGCAGTGAACTAGCGGGGGGGTACAATGAGCAGTTCTTC. This gives the protein CASSELAGGYNEQFF.

The V call is TRBV6-5, the J call TRBJ1-5; no reliable D call. Germline-derived CDR1 and CDR2 are MNHEY and SVGAGI. The CDR3 length is 13 residues. V dropped 0 bases and J dropped 6 bases, with 6 bases sitting between them. The CDR3 sequence is CASSYSWGQPQHF. In DNA, the CDR3 is TGTGCCAGCAGTTACTCCTGGGGTCAGCCCCAGCATTTT.

The rearrangement joins TRBV4-3 to TRBJ2-4, with TRBD2 matching over 12 bases. The CDR3 sequence is 17 residues long. Trimming at V came to 3 bases and at J to 3 bases, leaving 6 bases not matched to a gene. Germline V gene sequence: CDR1 LGHNA, CDR2 YSLEER. The CDR3: CASSQLAGGPVKNIQYF. The CDR3 nucleotides read TGCGCCAGCAGCCAGCTAGCGGGGGGGCCAGTCAAAAACATTCAGTACTTC.

The chain has TRBV5-1 and TRBJ2-5; no firm D call. The V end lost 1 base, the J end lost 1 base, and 8 bases lay between the germline ends. CDR3 length: 14 amino acids. CDR1 and CDR2 (germline): SGHRS, YFSETQ. The DNA of the CDR3 is TGCGCCAGCAGCTTGAGATCAGGCCAAGAGACCCAGTACTTC. Translating gives CASSLRSGQETQYF. Drawing the rest from reference TRBV5-1 and TRBJ2-5, the complete variable domain is KAGVTQTPRYLIKTRGQQVTLSCSPISGHRSVSWYQQTPGQGLQFLFEYFSETQRNKGNFPGRFSGRQFSNSRSEMNVSTLELGDSALYLCASSLRSGQETQYFGPGTRLLVL.

The V call is TRBV10-3, the J call TRBJ1-2; maybe TRBD1 (5 bases). Germline assignment: CDR1 ENHRY and CDR2 SYGVKD. CDR3 size: 12 residues. The ends were cut back, 2 bases at V and 7 bases at J, with 8 bases in the middle. DNA of the CDR3: TGTGCCATCAGTGAGGGGGCCGGTGGCTACACCTTC. It specifies CAISEGAGGYTF.

J is TRBJ1-3 and V is TRBV7-2, with a tentative D call TRBD1 (5 bases). The CDR3 has 16 amino acids. The V and J ends lost 4 bases and 3 bases respectively, with 16 bases between them. The V gene's germline CDR1 is SGHTA and CDR2 FQGNSA. CDR3 nucleotides: TGTGCCAGCAGCTCCAACGGCGGGGGGTTTGGAAACACCATATATTTT. It specifies CASSSNGGGFGNTIYF. Full variable domain (missing parts from reference TRBV7-2 and TRBJ1-3): GAGVSQSPSNKVTEKGKDVELRCDPISGHTALYWYRQSLGQGLEFLIYFQGNSAPDKSGLPSDRFSAERTGGSVSTLTIQRTQQEDSAVYLCASSSNGGGFGNTIYFGEGSWLTVV.

The chain carries TRBV6-4 and TRBJ2-3; D might be TRBD1 or TRBD2, each matching 6 bases. This CDR3 has 14 amino acids. The V and J ends lost 3 bases and 0 bases respectively, with 7 bases between them. CDR1 and CDR2 (germline): MRHNA, SNTAGT. This CDR3 is CASSEGGSTDTQYF. The CDR3 coding sequence is TGTGCCAGCAGTGAAGGGGGGAGCACAGATACGCAGTATTTT.

The chain has TRBV9 and TRBJ2-7; D is perhaps TRBD1 or TRBD2 (6 bases each). Trimming shortened V by 0 bases and J by 6 bases, and 19 bases separated the two germline ends. Germline CDR1 is SGDLS and CDR2 is YYNGEE. The CDR3 extends over 16 amino acids. CDR3 coding DNA: TGTGCCAGCAGCGTAGCTGAGGGGGGAACCGGTCGCGAGCAGTACTTC. This codes for CASSVAEGGTGREQYF. The full variable domain, completed using reference TRBV9 and TRBJ2-7, is DSGVTQTPKHLITATGQRVTLRCSPRSGDLSVYWYQQSLDQGLQFLIQYYNGEERAKGNILERFSAQQFPDLHSELNLSSLELGDSALYFCASSVAEGGTGREQYFGPGTRLTVT.

This rearrangement joins TRBV11-2 to TRBJ1-3, with D unresolved. V was pared by 5 bases and J by 4 bases, with 6 bases between. This CDR3 is built from 12 residues. Germline-derived CDR1 and CDR2 are SGHAT and FQNNGV. CDR3 protein: CASSPLGNTIYF. CDR3 coding DNA: TGTGCCAGCAGCCCACTCGGAAACACCATATATTTT.

This clone turned up a few times. The chain links TRBV6-6 to TRBJ2-5; D unclear. Trimming cost V 9 bases and J 0 bases, with 5 bases left between them. There are 11 residues in the CDR3. Per the germline V gene, CDR1 is MNHNY and CDR2 is SVGAGI (reference sequence). DNA of the CDR3: TGTGCCAGGGCCAACCAAGAGACCCAGTACTTC. This translates into CARANQETQYF.